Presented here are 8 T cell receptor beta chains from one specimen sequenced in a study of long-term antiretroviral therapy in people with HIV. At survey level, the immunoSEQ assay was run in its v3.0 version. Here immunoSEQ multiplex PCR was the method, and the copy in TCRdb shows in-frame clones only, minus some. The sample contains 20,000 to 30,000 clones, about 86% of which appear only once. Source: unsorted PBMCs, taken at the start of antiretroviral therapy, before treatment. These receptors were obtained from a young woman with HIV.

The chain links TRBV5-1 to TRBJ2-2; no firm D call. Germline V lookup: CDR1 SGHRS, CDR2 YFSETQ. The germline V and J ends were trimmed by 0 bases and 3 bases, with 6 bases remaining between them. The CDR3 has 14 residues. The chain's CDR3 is CASSLVLDTGELFF. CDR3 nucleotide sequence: TGCGCCAGCAGCTTGGTTCTGGACACCGGGGAGCTGTTTTTT. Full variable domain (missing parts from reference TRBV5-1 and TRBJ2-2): KAGVTQTPRYLIKTRGQQVTLSCSPISGHRSVSWYQQTPGQGLQFLFEYFSETQRNKGNFPGRFSGRQFSNSRSEMNVSTLELGDSALYLCASSLVLDTGELFFGEGSRLTVL.

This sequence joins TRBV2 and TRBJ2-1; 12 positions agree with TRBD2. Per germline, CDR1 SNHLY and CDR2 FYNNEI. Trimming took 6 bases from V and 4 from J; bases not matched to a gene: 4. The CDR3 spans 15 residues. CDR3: CASSATSGSYNEQFF. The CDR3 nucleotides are TGTGCCAGCAGCGCGACTAGCGGGAGTTACAATGAGCAGTTCTTC.

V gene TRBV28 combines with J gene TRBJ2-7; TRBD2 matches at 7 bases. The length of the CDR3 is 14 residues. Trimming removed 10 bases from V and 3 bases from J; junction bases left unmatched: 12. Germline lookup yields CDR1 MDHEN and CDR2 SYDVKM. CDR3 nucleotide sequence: TGTGCCACCAGACCTCGGGACTACAGCTACGAGCAGTACTTC. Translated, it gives CATRPRDYSYEQYF.

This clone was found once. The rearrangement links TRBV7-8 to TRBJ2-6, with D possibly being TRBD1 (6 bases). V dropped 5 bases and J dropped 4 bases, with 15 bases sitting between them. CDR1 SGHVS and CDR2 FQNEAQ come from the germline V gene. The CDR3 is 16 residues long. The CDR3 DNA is TGTGCCAGCAGCCACTCGAAGGGGGTCGGGGCCAACGTCCTGACTTTC. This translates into CASSHSKGVGANVLTF.

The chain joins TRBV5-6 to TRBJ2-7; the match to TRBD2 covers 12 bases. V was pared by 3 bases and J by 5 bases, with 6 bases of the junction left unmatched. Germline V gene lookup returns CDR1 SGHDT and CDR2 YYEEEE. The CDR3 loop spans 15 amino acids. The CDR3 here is CASSSGTSGYHEQYF. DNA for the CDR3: TGTGCCAGCAGCTCGGGGACTAGCGGGTACCACGAGCAGTACTTC.

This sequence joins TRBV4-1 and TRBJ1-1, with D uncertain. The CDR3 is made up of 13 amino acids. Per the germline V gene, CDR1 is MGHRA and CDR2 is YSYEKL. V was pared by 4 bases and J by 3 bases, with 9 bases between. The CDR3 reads CASSLQDYTEAFF. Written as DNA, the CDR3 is TGCGCCAGCAGCCTTCAGGATTACACTGAAGCTTTCTTT.

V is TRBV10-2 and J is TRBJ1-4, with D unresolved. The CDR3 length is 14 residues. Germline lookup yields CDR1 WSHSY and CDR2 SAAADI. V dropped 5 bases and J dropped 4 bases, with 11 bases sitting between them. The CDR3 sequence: CASSSTDHNEKLFF. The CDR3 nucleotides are TGCGCCAGCAGTTCTACCGACCATAATGAAAAACTGTTTTTT.

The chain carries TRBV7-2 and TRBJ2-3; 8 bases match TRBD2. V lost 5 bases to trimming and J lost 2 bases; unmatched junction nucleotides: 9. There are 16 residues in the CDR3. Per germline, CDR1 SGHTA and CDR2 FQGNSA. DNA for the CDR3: TGTGCCAGCAGCCCTCCGGCGGGGGGCTCCACAGATACGCAGTATTTT. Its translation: CASSPPAGGSTDTQYF.